This TCR beta chain was profiled in a study of T cell responses to AZD1222 COVID-19 vaccine. Points from the study as a whole: Baseline antibody screening turned up just a handful of seropositive AZD1222 recipients. Variant regions that are unmutated are reportedly the target of nearly half of spike-specific TCRs. CD4 TCRs linked to vaccination spanned spike, dominating at 160-218 and 743-854.

The CDR3 is 12 residues long. Germline CDR1 is SEHNR and CDR2 is FQNEAQ (reference sequence). The V end was cut by 5 bases, the J end by 6 bases, with 10 bases between. In regard to this clone: Its antigen remains unknown.

The data were produced by immunoSEQ multiplex PCR, yet TCRdb's version contains in-frame clones alone and is incomplete. The profile shows 110,000 or so clones, around 90% of them singletons. The source is an adult who received the AZD1222 COVID-19 vaccine. This specimen was peripheral blood, taken 28 days after the second AZD1222 dose. This chain joins TRBV7-9 and TRBJ1-2; D is possibly TRBD1 (6 bases). CDR3 coding DNA: TGTGCCAGCAGCCGCAGGGGACATGGCTACACCTTC. This translates into CASSRRGHGYTF.